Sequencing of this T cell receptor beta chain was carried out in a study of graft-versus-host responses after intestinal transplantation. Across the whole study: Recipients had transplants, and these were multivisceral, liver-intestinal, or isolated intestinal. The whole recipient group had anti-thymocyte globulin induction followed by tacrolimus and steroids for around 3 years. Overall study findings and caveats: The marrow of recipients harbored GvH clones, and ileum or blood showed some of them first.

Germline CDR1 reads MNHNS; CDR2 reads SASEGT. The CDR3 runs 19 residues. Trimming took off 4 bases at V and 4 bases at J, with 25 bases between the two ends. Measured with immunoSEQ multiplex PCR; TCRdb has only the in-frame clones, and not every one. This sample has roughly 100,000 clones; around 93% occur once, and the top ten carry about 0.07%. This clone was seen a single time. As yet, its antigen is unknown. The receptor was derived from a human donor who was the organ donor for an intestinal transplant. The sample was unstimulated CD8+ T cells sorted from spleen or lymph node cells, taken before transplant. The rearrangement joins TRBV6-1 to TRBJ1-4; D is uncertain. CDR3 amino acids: CASSAHTLRHGGLNEKLFF. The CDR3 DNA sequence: TGTGCCAGCAGTGCCCATACCCTCAGGCATGGCGGACTTAATGAAAAACTGTTTTTT.